This TCR beta chain was recorded in a study of cytomegalovirus exposure and HLA in healthy donors. With 5 bases clipped from V and 4 bases from J, the junction kept 3 bases outside the gene matches. Germline V gene lookup returns CDR1 KGHSH and CDR2 LQKENI. This CDR3 region has 13 residues. A multiplex PCR was run with 60 Vbeta primers and 13 Jbeta primers. The repertoire was sequenced with immunoSEQ multiplex PCR; TCRdb's copy has only in-frame clones and lacks some. The data show about 180,000 clones, more than 75% seen once. The V and J genes are TRBV18 and TRBJ2-5, with 8 positions matching TRBD1. This sequence originates from a man aged 35 to 55 in good health and CMV-seronegative. Sample: PBMCs. DNA for the CDR3: TGTGCCAGCTCAACAGGGGGAGGAGAGACCCAGTACTTC. It specifies CASSTGGGETQYF.